This entry lists 24 T cell receptor beta chains sequenced from one sample in a study of technical replicates of blood from four donors. Generated by immunoSEQ multiplex PCR, the TCRdb table keeps only in-frame clones and is missing some. Here the sample spans over 55,000 clones, around 86% being singletons. Sequences were obtained from PBMCs. These TCRs come from a human donor in good health. Some clones in this sample may be carry-over from other donors' samples.

The gene calls are TRBV23-1 and TRBJ1-2, with D unresolved. TRBV23-1 is reported as an ORF; its role is uncertain. The CDR3 totals 12 residues. Trimming took off 0 bases at V and 6 bases at J, with 5 bases between the two ends. CDR3 loop: CASSQSGDGYTF. Here the CDR3 DNA reads TGCGCCAGCAGTCAATCTGGAGATGGCTACACCTTC.

The chain is built from TRBV7-9 and TRBJ1-1; D is unresolved. Per germline, CDR1 SEHNR and CDR2 FQNEAQ (reference sequence). The V end lost 2 bases, the J end lost 1 base, and 8 bases lay between the germline ends. The CDR3 is made up of 14 amino acids. For the CDR3, the DNA is TGTGCCAGCAGCTTAAAGACACAGAACACTGAAGCTTTCTTT. It specifies CASSLKTQNTEAFF.

This clone was seen a single time. This chain uses TRBV27 with TRBJ2-7; no firm D call. CDR1 and CDR2 (germline): MNHEY, SMNVEV (reference sequence). The V gene lost 0 bases and the J gene lost 2 bases, with 8 bases spanning the gap. The length of the CDR3 is 14 residues. CDR3 in amino acids: CASSLSPGAYEQYF. The CDR3 DNA follows: TGTGCCAGCAGTTTATCGCCTGGAGCCTACGAGCAGTACTTC.

This sequence joins TRBV9 and TRBJ1-1, with TRBD1 matching 7 bases. CDR3 length: 15 amino acids. In germline, CDR1 is SGDLS, CDR2 YYNGEE. With V trimmed by 3 bases and J by 4 bases, 9 bases remained unmatched. CDR3 coding DNA: TGTGCCAGCAGCGACCGACAGGGTCGCGTCACTGAAGCTTTCTTT. It translates to CASSDRQGRVTEAFF.

This chain links TRBV11-1 with TRBJ2-3; 10 bases agree with TRBD2. The CDR3 runs to 15 residues. Per the germline V gene, CDR1 is SGHAT and CDR2 is FQDESV (reference sequence). Trimming removed 2 bases from V and 4 bases from J; junction bases left unmatched: 3. CDR3 loop: CASSLTSGNPDTQYF. The DNA of the CDR3 is TGTGCCAGCAGCTTAACTAGCGGGAACCCAGATACGCAGTATTTT.

The chain carries TRBV5-1 and TRBJ1-2; D not resolved. CDR3 length: 13 amino acids. Per the germline V gene, CDR1 is SGHRS and CDR2 is YFSETQ. V was clipped by 3 bases and J by 3 bases, with 9 bases between them. The CDR3 here is CASSSTLDYGYTF. CDR3 nucleotides: TGCGCCAGCAGCTCAACTCTGGACTATGGCTACACCTTC.

By sample share, this clone is medium-sized. The chain joins TRBV4-2 to TRBJ2-5; possibly TRBD1 for D (6 bases). The V and J ends lost 0 bases and 2 bases respectively, with 10 bases between them. The CDR3 runs to 15 residues. The germline CDR1 and CDR2 sequences are LGHNA and YNFKEQ. CDR3 in DNA: TGTGCCAGCAGCCAAGATGGGCAGGGGCAAGAGACCCAGTACTTC. It yields the protein CASSQDGQGQETQYF.

V is TRBV7-2 and J is TRBJ1-5; D gene unclear. Trimming removed 6 bases at V and 1 base at J, with 10 bases between. Germline V gene sequence: CDR1 SGHTA, CDR2 FQGNSA. CDR3 length equals 14 residues. CDR3 in DNA: TGTGCCAGCAGGCGGCTCGGAAGCAATCAGCCCCAGCATTTT. Protein product: CASRRLGSNQPQHF. Full variable domain (remainder filled in from reference TRBV7-2 and TRBJ1-5): GAGVSQSPSNKVTEKGKDVELRCDPISGHTALYWYRQSLGQGLEFLIYFQGNSAPDKSGLPSDRFSAERTGGSVSTLTIQRTQQEDSAVYLCASRRLGSNQPQHFGDGTRLSIL.

This clone was seen only a few times. The CDR3 bases are TGTGCCAGTAGTACCGCTTGGGACAGGGACGAGCAGTACTTC. This translates into CASSTAWDRDEQYF. This rearrangement joins TRBV19 to TRBJ2-7, with TRBD1 matching over 9 bases. CDR3 length equals 14 residues. The germline CDR1 and CDR2 sequences are LNHDA and SQIVND (reference sequence). With V trimmed by 4 bases and J by 5 bases, 6 bases remained unmatched. Using reference TRBV19 and TRBJ2-7 for the parts outside the CDR3, the full variable domain is DGGITQSPKYLFRKEGQNVTLSCEQNLNHDAMYWYRQDPGQGLRLIYYSQIVNDFQKGDIAEGYSVSREKKESFPLTVTSAQKNPTAFYLCASSTAWDRDEQYFGPGTRLTVT.

V is TRBV18 and J is TRBJ2-1, with 10 bases aligning to TRBD1. This CDR3 region has 13 residues. Germline CDR1 is KGHSH and CDR2 is LQKENI. V lost 4 bases to trimming and J lost 6 bases; unmatched junction nucleotides: 0. The CDR3 sequence: CASSRQGANEQFF. The CDR3 nucleotides are TGTGCCAGCTCACGACAGGGGGCCAATGAGCAGTTCTTC.

The V gene is TRBV6-1, the J gene TRBJ2-7, with 9 bases aligning to TRBD1. With V trimmed by 2 bases and J by 1 base, 6 bases remained unmatched. The germline CDR1 and CDR2 sequences are MNHNS and SASEGT. CDR3 length equals 16 residues. This chain's CDR3 is CASSEPNRGRSYEQYF. CDR3 in DNA: TGTGCCAGCAGTGAACCAAACAGGGGGCGATCCTACGAGCAGTACTTC.

The chain is built from TRBV14 and TRBJ2-7; a weak D match, TRBD2 (6 bases). V lost 0 bases and J lost 6, with 18 bases in between. Germline loops: CDR1 SGHDN, CDR2 FVKESK. This CDR3 is 16 amino acids long. The CDR3 sequence is CASSQDVNTRESEQYF. DNA of the CDR3: TGTGCCAGCAGCCAAGATGTGAACACCCGGGAGTCCGAGCAGTACTTC.

The chain combines TRBV7-9 with TRBJ1-1; no clear D gene. The CDR3 contains 13 residues. Germline V gene data show CDR1 as SEHNR and CDR2 as FQNEAQ (reference sequence). V was cut by 5 bases and J by 3 bases, with 10 bases left in between. CDR3 residues: CASSPYPYTEAFF. The CDR3 DNA sequence: TGTGCCAGCAGCCCGTATCCTTACACTGAAGCTTTCTTT.

This clone was observed a handful of times. The genes are TRBV7-9 and TRBJ2-3; D is unresolved. V was clipped by 5 bases and J by 4 bases, with 7 bases between them. The CDR3 extends over 12 amino acids. Germline V gene lookup returns CDR1 SEHNR and CDR2 FQNEAQ (reference sequence). The CDR3 DNA sequence: TGTGCCAGCAGCCGGAGTGCAGATACGCAGTATTTT. It is translated as CASSRSADTQYF.

This clone has only a few counts. This rearrangement joins TRBV27 to TRBJ2-7; D gene ambiguous. Per the germline V gene, CDR1 is MNHEY and CDR2 is SMNVEV (reference sequence). Trimming removed 4 bases at V and 0 bases at J, with 7 bases between. CDR3 length: 13 amino acids. In nucleotides, the CDR3 is TGTGCCAGCAGTTCCTCTAGCTCCTACGAGCAGTACTTC. Translation: CASSSSSSYEQYF.

The rearrangement joins TRBV27 to TRBJ2-1, with 8 bases matching TRBD1. Trimming took 8 bases from V and 9 from J; bases not matched to a gene: 9. CDR3 length: 13 residues. CDR1 MNHEY and CDR2 SMNVEV come from the germline V gene (reference sequence). DNA for the CDR3: TGTGCCAGCTGTACAGGGGGAAGATGTGAGCAGTTCTTC. Encoded protein: CASCTGGRCEQFF.

This rearrangement joins TRBV18 to TRBJ1-2; D perhaps matches TRBD1 (6 bases). The CDR3 extends over 13 amino acids. CDR1 and CDR2 from the germline V gene are KGHSH and LQKENI. V dropped 3 bases and J dropped 14 bases, with 19 bases sitting between them. CDR3 loop: CASSPEQGGRKTF. In nucleotides, the CDR3 is TGTGCCAGCTCACCGGAACAGGGTGGTAGAAAGACCTTC.

The chain employs TRBV5-5 and TRBJ1-2; D not resolved. The V and J ends lost 2 bases and 2 bases respectively, with 10 bases between them. The CDR3 has 14 residues. CDR1 is SGHKS, CDR2 YYEKEE, per germline (reference sequence). In DNA form, the CDR3 reads TGTGCCAGCAGCTTCCCGGGTTCCAACTATGGCTACACCTTC. It is translated as CASSFPGSNYGYTF. Looking up the rest from reference TRBV5-5 and TRBJ1-2 gives the full variable domain: DAGVTQSPTHLIKTRGQQVTLRCSPISGHKSVSWYQQVLGQGPQFIFQYYEKEERGRGNFPDRFSARQFPNYSSELNVNALLLGDSALYLCASSFPGSNYGYTFGSGTRLTVV.

The chain employs TRBV6-6 and TRBJ1-1, with 7 bases matching TRBD1. Germline values: CDR1 MNHNY, CDR2 SVGAGI (reference sequence). V dropped 2 bases and J dropped 0; count of bases not matched to a gene: 3. The CDR3 is 15 amino acids. CDR3 amino acids: CASSYLTGLNTEAFF. The CDR3 bases are TGTGCCAGCAGTTACCTGACAGGGTTGAACACTGAAGCTTTCTTT.

The chain is built from TRBV4-3 and TRBJ1-6, with 7 bases lining up with TRBD1. V shed 4 bases, J shed 8 bases, and the junction held 11 bases outside the gene matches. CDR3 length equals 16 residues. The V gene's germline CDR1 is LGHNA and CDR2 YSLEER. As DNA, the CDR3 is TGCGCCAGCAGCCGAGATTACAGGGGTACCGATTCACCCCTCCACTTT. Translated: CASSRDYRGTDSPLHF.

The genes are TRBV4-3 and TRBJ1-2, with D perhaps matching TRBD1 (5 bases). The CDR3 is 15 amino acids. Trimming cost V 1 base and J 0 bases, with 9 bases left between them. Germline lookup yields CDR1 LGHNA and CDR2 YSLEER. This CDR3 reads CASSQGGASNYGYTF. In DNA form, the CDR3 reads TGCGCCAGCAGCCAAGGCGGGGCCTCTAACTATGGCTACACCTTC.

CDR3 DNA: TGTGCCAGCAGCCAAGCTAGCGGATCCTACGAGCAGTACTTC. It specifies CASSQASGSYEQYF. This rearrangement joins TRBV4-2 to TRBJ2-7, with 7 positions matching TRBD2. J was trimmed by 1 base and V by 1 base; bases with no gene match: 1. Germline lookup yields CDR1 LGHNA and CDR2 YNFKEQ. The CDR3 consists of 14 residues.

This clone was detected a few times. The J gene is TRBJ1-1, the V gene TRBV15; TRBD1 aligns across 7 bases. The V segment lost 5 bases and the J segment 0 bases; nucleotides outside the gene matches: 12. Germline CDR1 and CDR2: LNHNV and YYDKDF (reference sequence). The CDR3 covers 17 residues. The CDR3 protein is CATSSTGMGPMNTEAFF. CDR3 coding DNA: TGTGCCACCAGCTCGACAGGGATGGGACCCATGAACACTGAAGCTTTCTTT. Drawing the rest from reference TRBV15 and TRBJ1-1, the complete variable domain is DAMVIQNPRYQVTQFGKPVTLSCSQTLNHNVMYWYQQKSSQAPKLLFHYYDKDFNNEADTPDNFQSRRPNTSFCFLDIRSPGLGDTAMYLCATSSTGMGPMNTEAFFGQGTRLTVV.

The chain carries TRBV7-8 and TRBJ1-5, with a possible D match to TRBD1 (6 bases). The CDR3 is 14 residues long. V gave up 4 bases and J gave up 2 bases, with 9 bases separating them. The germline gives CDR1 SGHVS, CDR2 FQNEAQ. As DNA, the CDR3 is TGTGCCAGCAGCTCATACAGGGGCAATCAGCCCCAGCATTTT. Translated, it gives CASSSYRGNQPQHF.